This TCR beta chain is drawn from a study of T cell repertoires in cytomegalovirus infection. Whole-study context: Public TCR beta signatures marked donors with CMV infection and the matching HLA.

TCRdb called the reads again in MiXCR, with one record for every CDR3 protein. Found here are under 300,000 distinct CDR3 sequences, over 9% of them singletons; the top ten hold about 1.5%. This clonotype was recorded at least ten times. No antigen is known for it. General observations from the study: It was HLA-C-restricted CMV-specific TCR beta clonotypes that dominated the response ex vivo. Carriers of CMV and the relevant HLA type were discriminated by public TCR beta frequency.

Trimming took 0 bases from V and 4 from J, leaving 12 bases between them. The V gene's germline CDR1 is SGHRS and CDR2 YFSETQ. This CDR3 is built from 15 residues. The chain uses TRBV5-1 and TRBJ2-3; a weak D match, TRBD2 (7 bases). The receptor was isolated from a human donor in good health (CMV status not recorded). Some clones in this sample may be carry-over from other donors' samples. The material sequenced was PBMCs. CDR3 residues: CASSLEGGRPDTQYF. CDR3 in DNA: TGCGCCAGCAGCTTGGAGGGGGGGCGCCCAGATACGCAGTATTTT.